In its sample, the clone carrying this T cell receptor (beta chain) was seen a few times. Its antigen is not identified. Other DNA sequences in the same sample also yield this CDR3. This entry belongs to a study of shared clonotypes between healthy human individuals. Method: immunoSEQ multiplex PCR; TCRdb's copy keeps in-frame clones and lacks some. Here the sample spans approximately 2.4 million clones, approximately 96% being singletons. Study-wide points: At large depth, rarefaction still showed sorted-subset sequencing to be incomplete.

Partitioning of CD4+ cells yielded a CD45RA+ naive subset and a CD45RA-negative memory subset. Trimming left V 1 base short and J 4 bases short, with 4 bases between. The CDR3 is 12 amino acids. Germline lookup yields CDR1 SGHAT and CDR2 FQNNGV. The sequencing sample was made of naive CD4+ T cells sorted from blood. Described subset: CD45RA+ positively selected. The sequence was obtained from a young man in good health. The chain employs TRBV11-2 and TRBJ1-1, with D unclear. CDR3 DNA: TGTGCCAGCAGCTTAGTGCCCACTGAAGCTTTCTTT. It specifies CASSLVPTEAFF.